The text below deals with one T cell receptor (beta chain). The entry originates in a study of blood T cell repertoires in COVID-19. The germline V gene encodes CDR1 MNHNS and CDR2 SASEGT. The V end lost 3 bases, the J end lost 1 base, and 3 bases lay between the germline ends. This CDR3 contains 13 residues. TCRdb's table, derived via immunoSEQ multiplex PCR, lists solely in-frame clones and lacks some. The sample lists 70,000 to 100,000 clones, about 88% occurring once. The chain recombines TRBV6-1 with TRBJ2-2; D is unclear. This TCR was sampled from a woman of 80 years or more with acute or convalescent COVID-19. The specimen was peripheral blood. DNA for the CDR3: TGTGCCAGCAGTGACGGGAACACCGGGGAGCTGTTTTTT. This codes for CASSDGNTGELFF.